This record covers a single TCR beta chain. What it recognizes is unknown. CDR3 size: 17 residues. Trimming cost V 4 bases and J 7 bases; bases outside gene matches: 9. Germline CDR1 reads SGHNT; CDR2 reads YYREEE (reference sequence). The sample is drawn from a study of beta chain features in type 1 diabetes. Findings and limits, study-wide: In every one of the four CD4+ subsets, TCRB CDR3s were moderately but significantly shorter in Type 1 diabetes patients.

Every isolated RNA sample was fully reverse transcribed, so sequencing captured expressed TCRB transcripts. Sequencing used immunoSEQ multiplex PCR; TCRdb keeps in-frame clones, though not all of them. The table has some 350,000 clones, roughly 13% seen once. The receptor was derived from a woman aged 18-35 years with type 1 diabetes. The rearrangement uses TRBV5-4 and TRBJ2-2; 14 bases align to TRBD2. Source material: naive CD4+ T cells from blood. The chain's CDR3 is CASSPGTSGSFGGELFF. CDR3 in DNA: TGTGCCAGCAGCCCCGGGACTAGCGGGAGTTTTGGCGGGGAGCTGTTTTTT.